The TCR beta chain under discussion was sequenced for a study of shared clonotypes between healthy human individuals. V gave up 0 bases and J gave up 8 bases; unmatched junction bases: 3. Germline lookup yields CDR1 SQVTM and CDR2 ANQGSEA. CDR3 length equals 13 residues. This was a deep-level run. Profiled with immunoSEQ multiplex PCR; TCRdb holds only in-frame clones, not every one. This table has about 530,000 clones, 75% to 80% appearing once. This clonotype was obtained from a woman between 40 and 55 years old in good health. Some clones in this sample may be carry-over from other donors' samples. The chain couples TRBV29-1 to TRBJ2-1, with 8 bases fitting TRBD1. The sample was PBMCs. The CDR3 is CSVEDRGPYEQFF. The CDR3 DNA is TGCAGCGTTGAAGACAGGGGGCCCTATGAGCAGTTCTTC.